This is a list of T cell receptor beta chains from one sample in a study of T cell responses to AZD1222 COVID-19 vaccine. The repertoire was sequenced with immunoSEQ multiplex PCR; TCRdb's copy has only in-frame clones and lacks some. The sample consists of around 100,000 clones, roughly 88% of them appearing once. The sample in question was peripheral blood, obtained on day 0 of AZD1222 vaccination. Every receptor here comes from an adult in good health. The CDR3 runs from the conserved cysteine through the conserved F or W. The order of the fields is J gene, D gene, V gene, clone size, CDR3 protein, CDR3 DNA. A D gene is named only where the DNA matches it firmly. Not every row has a clone size; where given, it reads once, few, many or a size class.

>TRBJ2-7|TRBD1|TRBV10-3|NA
CAISAGTGGVYEQYF
TGTGCCATCAGTGCCGGGACAGGGGGGGTCTACGAGCAGTACTTC
>TRBJ1-1|NA|TRBV11-2|NA
CASNLLNTEAFF
TGTGCCAGCAACCTCCTGAACACTGAAGCTTTCTTT
>TRBJ1-2|NA|TRBV6-5|few
CASTEWVGGYTF
TGTGCCAGCACCGAATGGGTTGGTGGCTACACCTTC
>TRBJ2-7|NA|TRBV30|NA
CAWTPSAPYEQYF
TGTGCCTGGACGCCTAGCGCACCCTACGAGCAGTACTTC
>TRBJ1-5|NA|TRBV6-1|NA
CASSEGHGNQPQHF
TGTGCCAGCAGTGAGGGCCATGGCAATCAGCCCCAGCATTTT
>TRBJ2-1|NA|TRBV27|NA
CASTYRGTSSYNEQFF
TGTGCCAGCACTTACCGGGGCACGAGTTCTTACAATGAGCAGTTCTTC
>TRBJ2-7|TRBD2|TRBV7-8|NA
CASSDMSSGVYEQYF
TGTGCCAGCAGCGACATGTCTAGCGGGGTCTACGAGCAGTACTTC
>TRBJ2-7|NA|TRBV6-2/TRBV6-3|NA
CASSPVQVFEQYF
TGTGCCAGCAGTCCGGTACAGGTTTTCGAGCAGTACTTC
>TRBJ1-2|NA|TRBV7-9|NA
CASSLEGSRKNYGYTF
TGTGCCAGCAGCTTGGAGGGATCCCGAAAAAATTATGGCTACACCTTC
>TRBJ2-7|TRBD2|TRBV7-2|few
CASSLDSLAGKEQYF
TGTGCCAGCAGCTTAGACTCACTAGCGGGTAAAGAGCAGTACTTC
>TRBJ1-1|NA|TRBV4-2|NA
CASSQETAMNTEAFF
TGTGCCAGCAGCCAAGAGACAGCCATGAACACTGAAGCTTTCTTT
>TRBJ2-7|NA|TRBV30|once
CAWSVQGAYEQYF
TGTGCCTGGAGTGTACAAGGTGCCTACGAGCAGTACTTC
>TRBJ1-5|NA|TRBV6-2/TRBV6-3|NA
CASSYGGLPNQPQHF
TGTGCCAGCAGTTACGGAGGACTGCCCAATCAGCCCCAGCATTTT
>TRBJ2-7|NA|TRBV12-3/TRBV12-4|NA
CASSTMARHEQYF
TGTGCCAGCAGTACAATGGCACGGCACGAGCAGTACTTC
>TRBJ2-1|TRBD2|TRBV6-2/TRBV6-3|NA
CASSRRAGGPNEQFF
TGTGCCAGCAGCCGCCGGGCGGGAGGGCCGAATGAGCAGTTCTTC
>TRBJ1-2|TRBD1|TRBV7-3|NA
CASSPEGPTGRGYTF
TGTGCCAGCAGCCCGGAAGGACCGACAGGGAGAGGCTACACCTTC
>TRBJ2-7|NA|TRBV30|NA
CAWSVQGAYEQYF
TGTGCCTGGAGTGTACAGGGAGCCTACGAGCAGTACTTC
>TRBJ1-5|NA|TRBV19|NA
CASSIDLLGIGGNQPQHF
TGTGCCAGTAGTATAGATCTATTAGGAATAGGGGGCAATCAGCCCCAGCATTTT
>TRBJ2-1|TRBD2|TRBV28|NA
CASSLAGVNYNEQFF
TGTGCCAGCAGTTTAGCGGGAGTGAACTACAATGAGCAGTTCTTC
>TRBJ1-2|NA|TRBV7-2|NA
CASSVDSYGYTF
TGTGCCAGCAGCGTCGACAGCTATGGCTACACCTTC
>TRBJ1-4|NA|TRBV9|NA
CASSPLGRQNNEKLFF
TGTGCCAGCAGCCCCCTAGGTCGCCAGAATAATGAAAAACTGTTTTTT